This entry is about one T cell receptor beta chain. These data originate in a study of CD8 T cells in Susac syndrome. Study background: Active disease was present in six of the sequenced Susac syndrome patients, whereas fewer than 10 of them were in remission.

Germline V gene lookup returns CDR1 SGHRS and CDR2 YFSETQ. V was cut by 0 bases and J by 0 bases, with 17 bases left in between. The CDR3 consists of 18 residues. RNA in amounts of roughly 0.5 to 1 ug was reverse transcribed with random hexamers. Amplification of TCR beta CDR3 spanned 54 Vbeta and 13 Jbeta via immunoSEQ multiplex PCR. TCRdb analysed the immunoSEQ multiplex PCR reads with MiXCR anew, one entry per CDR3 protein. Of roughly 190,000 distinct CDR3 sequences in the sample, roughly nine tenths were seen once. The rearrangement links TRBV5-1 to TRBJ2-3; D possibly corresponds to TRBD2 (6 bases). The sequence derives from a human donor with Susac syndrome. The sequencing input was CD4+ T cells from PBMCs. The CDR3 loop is CASSLESRRGTSTDTQYF. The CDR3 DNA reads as TGCGCCAGCAGCTTGGAGTCTAGACGTGGGACTAGCACAGATACGCAGTATTTT.